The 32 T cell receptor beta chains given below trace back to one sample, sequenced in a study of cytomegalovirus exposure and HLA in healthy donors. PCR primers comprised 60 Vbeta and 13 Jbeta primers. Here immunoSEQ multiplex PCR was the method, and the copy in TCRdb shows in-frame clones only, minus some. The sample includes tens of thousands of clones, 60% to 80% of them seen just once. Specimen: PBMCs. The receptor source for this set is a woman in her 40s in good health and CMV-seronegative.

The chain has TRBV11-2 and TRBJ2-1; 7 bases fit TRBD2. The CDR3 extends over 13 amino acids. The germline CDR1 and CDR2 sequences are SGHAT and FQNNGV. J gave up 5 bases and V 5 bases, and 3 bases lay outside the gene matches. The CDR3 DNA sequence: TGTGCCAGCAGCGGTGGGACTAACAATGAGCAGTTCTTC. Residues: CASSGGTNNEQFF.

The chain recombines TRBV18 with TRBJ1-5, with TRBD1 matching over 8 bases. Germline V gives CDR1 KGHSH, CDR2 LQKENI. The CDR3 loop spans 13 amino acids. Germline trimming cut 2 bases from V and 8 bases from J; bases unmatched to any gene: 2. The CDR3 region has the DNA TGTGCCAGCTCACCAAACAGGGGGGAGCCCCAGCATTTT. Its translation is CASSPNRGEPQHF.

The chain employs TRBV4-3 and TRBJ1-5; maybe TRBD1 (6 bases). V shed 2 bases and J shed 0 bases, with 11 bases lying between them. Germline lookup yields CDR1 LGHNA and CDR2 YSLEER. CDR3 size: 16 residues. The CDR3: CASSQTRQVSNQPQHF. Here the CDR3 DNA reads TGCGCCAGCAGCCAAACCCGACAGGTTAGCAATCAGCCCCAGCATTTT.

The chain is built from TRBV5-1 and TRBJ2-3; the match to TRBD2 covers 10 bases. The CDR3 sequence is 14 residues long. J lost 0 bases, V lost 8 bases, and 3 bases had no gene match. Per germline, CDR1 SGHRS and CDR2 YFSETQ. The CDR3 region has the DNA TGCGCCAGTACTAGCGGGGCCAGCACAGATACGCAGTATTTT. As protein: CASTSGASTDTQYF.

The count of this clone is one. The CDR3 loop is CASSHTTGPQFKQYF. DNA of the CDR3: TGTGCCAGCAGCCACACAACAGGGCCCCAGTTTAAGCAGTACTTC. The V call is TRBV5-6, the J call TRBJ2-7, with a weak D call TRBD1 (6 bases). Germline V gene data show CDR1 as SGHDT and CDR2 as YYEEEE. The CDR3 runs 15 residues. Trimming cost V 4 bases and J 8 bases, with 22 bases left between them.

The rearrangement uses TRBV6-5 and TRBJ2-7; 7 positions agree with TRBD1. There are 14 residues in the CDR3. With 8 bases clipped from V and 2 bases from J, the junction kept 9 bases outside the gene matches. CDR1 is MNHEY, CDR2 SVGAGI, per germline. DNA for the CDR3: TGTGCCAGCCGATCCTGGGACAGCCCCTACGAGCAGTACTTC. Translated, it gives CASRSWDSPYEQYF.

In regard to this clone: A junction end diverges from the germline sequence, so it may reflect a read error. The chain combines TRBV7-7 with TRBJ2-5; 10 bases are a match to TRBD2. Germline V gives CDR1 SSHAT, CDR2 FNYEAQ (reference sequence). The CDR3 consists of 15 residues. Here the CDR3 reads CASSQIAGGQETQYF. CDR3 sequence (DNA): TGTGCTAGCAGCCAAATAGCGGGGGGCCAAGAGACCCAGTACTTC.

For the CDR3, the DNA is TGTGCCAGCAGGAGGTGGACTGGGGCAGATACGCAGTATTTT. As protein: CASRRWTGADTQYF. This chain links TRBV6-5 with TRBJ2-3; D possibly corresponds to TRBD2 (5 bases). Germline V lookup: CDR1 MNHEY, CDR2 SVGAGI. Trimming cost V 6 bases and J 4 bases, with 14 bases left between them. The CDR3 extends over 14 amino acids.

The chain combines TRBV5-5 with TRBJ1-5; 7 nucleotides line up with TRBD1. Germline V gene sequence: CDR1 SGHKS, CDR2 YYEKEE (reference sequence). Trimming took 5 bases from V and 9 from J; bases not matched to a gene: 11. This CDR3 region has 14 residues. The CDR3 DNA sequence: TGTGCCAGCAGACCAGACAGGGCCCCAGGGCCCCAGCATTTT. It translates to CASRPDRAPGPQHF. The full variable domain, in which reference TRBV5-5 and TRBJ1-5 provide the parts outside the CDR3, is DAGVTQSPTHLIKTRGQQVTLRCSPISGHKSVSWYQQVLGQGPQFIFQYYEKEERGRGNFPDRFSARQFPNYSSELNVNALLLGDSALYLCASRPDRAPGPQHFGDGTRLSIL.

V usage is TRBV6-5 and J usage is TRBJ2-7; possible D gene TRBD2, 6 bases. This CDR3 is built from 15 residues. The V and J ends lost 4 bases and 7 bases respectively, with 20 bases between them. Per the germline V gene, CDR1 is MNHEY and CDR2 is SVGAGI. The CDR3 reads CASSSTGTGLPEQYF. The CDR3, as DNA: TGTGCCAGCAGTTCCACCGGGACTGGCCTGCCGGAGCAGTACTTC.

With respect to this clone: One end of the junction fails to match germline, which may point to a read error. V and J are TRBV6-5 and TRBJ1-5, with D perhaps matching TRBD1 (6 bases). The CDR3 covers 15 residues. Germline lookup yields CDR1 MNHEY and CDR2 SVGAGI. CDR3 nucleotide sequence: TGTGCCAGCAGTTACTCGTCAGGGGACGATCAGCCCCAGAATTTT. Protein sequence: CASSYSSGDDQPQNF.

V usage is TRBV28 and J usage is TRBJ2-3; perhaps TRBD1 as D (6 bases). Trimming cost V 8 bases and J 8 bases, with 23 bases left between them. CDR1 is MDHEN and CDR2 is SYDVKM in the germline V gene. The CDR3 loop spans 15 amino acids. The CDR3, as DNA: TGTGCCAGCCGCGCCCCCACAGGGTCGGCGGGTACGCAGTATTTT. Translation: CASRAPTGSAGTQYF.

In nucleotides, the CDR3 is TGTGCCAGCAGTGAACCCCCCAGAGGGAGTCAGCCCCAGCATTTT. Its translation is CASSEPPRGSQPQHF. The gene calls are TRBV6-1 and TRBJ1-5; no firm D call. V lost 2 bases, J lost 6 bases, and 14 bases lay in between. Germline CDR1 is MNHNS and CDR2 is SASEGT. The CDR3 runs 15 residues.

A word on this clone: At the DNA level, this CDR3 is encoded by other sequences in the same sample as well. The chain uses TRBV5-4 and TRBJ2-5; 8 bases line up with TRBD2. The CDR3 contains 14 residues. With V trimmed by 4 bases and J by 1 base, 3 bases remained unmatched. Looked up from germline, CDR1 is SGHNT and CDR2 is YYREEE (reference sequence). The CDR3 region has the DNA TGTGCCAGCAGCCCCGGACTAGCCCAAGAGACCCAGTACTTC. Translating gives CASSPGLAQETQYF.

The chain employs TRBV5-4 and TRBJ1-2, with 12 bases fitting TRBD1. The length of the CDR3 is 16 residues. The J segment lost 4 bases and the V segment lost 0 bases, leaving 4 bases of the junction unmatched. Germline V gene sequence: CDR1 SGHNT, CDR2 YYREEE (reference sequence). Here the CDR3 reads CASSLGGGQGAYGYTF. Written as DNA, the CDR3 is TGTGCCAGCAGCTTGGGAGGGGGACAGGGGGCCTATGGCTACACCTTC.

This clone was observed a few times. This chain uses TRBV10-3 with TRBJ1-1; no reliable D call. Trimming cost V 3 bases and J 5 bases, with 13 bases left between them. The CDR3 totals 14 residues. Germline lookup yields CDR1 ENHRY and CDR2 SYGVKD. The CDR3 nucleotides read TGTGCCATCAGTGATAGTGAAGGCAGGACTGAAGCTTTCTTT. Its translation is CAISDSEGRTEAFF.

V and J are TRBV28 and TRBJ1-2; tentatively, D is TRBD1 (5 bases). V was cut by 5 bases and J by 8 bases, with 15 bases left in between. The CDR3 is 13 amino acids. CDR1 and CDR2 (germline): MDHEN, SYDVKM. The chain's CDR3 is CASSDGRGPGYTF. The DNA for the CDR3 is TGTGCCAGCAGTGATGGAAGGGGCCCGGGCTACACCTTC.

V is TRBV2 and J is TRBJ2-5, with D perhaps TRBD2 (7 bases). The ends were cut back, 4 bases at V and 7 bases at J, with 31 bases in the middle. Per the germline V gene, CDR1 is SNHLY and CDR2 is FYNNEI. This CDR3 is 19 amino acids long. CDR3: CASSAPPGRGGGGGGTQYF. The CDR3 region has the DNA TGTGCCAGCAGTGCCCCCCCCGGTAGGGGCGGGGGCGGGGGAGGGACCCAGTACTTC.

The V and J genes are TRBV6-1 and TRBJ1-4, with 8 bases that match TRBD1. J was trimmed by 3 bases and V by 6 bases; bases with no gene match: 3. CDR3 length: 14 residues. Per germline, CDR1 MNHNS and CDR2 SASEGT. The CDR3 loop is CASRLTGANEKLFF. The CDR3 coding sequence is TGTGCCAGCAGACTGACAGGGGCTAATGAAAAACTGTTTTTT.

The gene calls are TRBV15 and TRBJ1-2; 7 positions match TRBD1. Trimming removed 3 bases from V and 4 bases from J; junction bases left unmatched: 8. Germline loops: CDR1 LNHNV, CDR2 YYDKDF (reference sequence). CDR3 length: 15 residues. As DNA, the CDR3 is TGTGCCACCAGCAGCATCGACAGGGCGCCCTATGGCTACACCTTC. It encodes CATSSIDRAPYGYTF.

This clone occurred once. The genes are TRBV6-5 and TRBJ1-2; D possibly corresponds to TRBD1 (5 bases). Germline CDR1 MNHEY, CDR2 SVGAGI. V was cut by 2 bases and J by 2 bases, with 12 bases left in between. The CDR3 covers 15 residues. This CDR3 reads CASSYNAGPNYGYTF. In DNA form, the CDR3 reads TGTGCCAGCAGTTACAACGCAGGGCCGAACTATGGCTACACCTTC.

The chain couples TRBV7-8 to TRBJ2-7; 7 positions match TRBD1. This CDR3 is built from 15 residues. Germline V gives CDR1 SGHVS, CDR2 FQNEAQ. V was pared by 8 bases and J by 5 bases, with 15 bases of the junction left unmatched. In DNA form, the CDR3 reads TGTGCCAGCGGGCAATACAGGGGAGTTCACCACGAGCAGTACTTC. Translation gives CASGQYRGVHHEQYF.

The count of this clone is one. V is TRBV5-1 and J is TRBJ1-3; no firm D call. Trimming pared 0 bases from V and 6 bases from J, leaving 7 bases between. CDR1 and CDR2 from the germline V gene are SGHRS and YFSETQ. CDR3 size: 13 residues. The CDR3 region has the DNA TGCGCCAGCAGCTTGGACGGTCAAAACACCATATATTTT. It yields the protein CASSLDGQNTIYF.

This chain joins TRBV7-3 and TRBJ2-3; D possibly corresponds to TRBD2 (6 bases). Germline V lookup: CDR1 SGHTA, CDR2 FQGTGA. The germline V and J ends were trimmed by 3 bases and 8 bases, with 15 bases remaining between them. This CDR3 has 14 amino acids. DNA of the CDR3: TGTGCCAGCAGCTTCGACGGGGACGGGGGTACGCAGTATTTT. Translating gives CASSFDGDGGTQYF.

This CDR3 reads CASSLLGSEQFF. The CDR3 DNA sequence: TGTGCCAGCAGCTTGCTTGGTAGTGAGCAGTTCTTC. The rearrangement uses TRBV7-6 and TRBJ2-1; no clear D gene. V was shortened by 3 bases and J by 9 bases, with 9 bases between the two germline ends. Germline V gene sequence: CDR1 SGHVS, CDR2 FNYEAQ. The CDR3 spans 12 residues.

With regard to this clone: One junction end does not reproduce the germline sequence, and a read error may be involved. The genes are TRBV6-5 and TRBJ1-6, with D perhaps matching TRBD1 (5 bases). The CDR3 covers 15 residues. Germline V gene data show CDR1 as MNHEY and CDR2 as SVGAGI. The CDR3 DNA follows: TGTGCCAGCAGTTACCAAGACAGACGAAATTCACCCCTCAACTTT. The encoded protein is CASSYQDRRNSPLNF.

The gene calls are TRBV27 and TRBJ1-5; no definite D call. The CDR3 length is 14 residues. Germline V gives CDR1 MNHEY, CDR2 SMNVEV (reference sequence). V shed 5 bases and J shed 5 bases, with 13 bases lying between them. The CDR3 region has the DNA TGTGCCAGCAGTCCGCGTCGGGAAGATCAGCCCCAGCATTTT. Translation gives CASSPRREDQPQHF.

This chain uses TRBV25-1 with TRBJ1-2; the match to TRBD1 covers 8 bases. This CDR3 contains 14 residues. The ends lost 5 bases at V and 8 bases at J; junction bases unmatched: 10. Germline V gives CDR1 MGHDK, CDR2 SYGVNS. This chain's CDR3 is CASSHPGGQDGYTF. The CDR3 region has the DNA TGTGCCAGCAGTCACCCAGGGGGACAGGACGGCTACACCTTC.

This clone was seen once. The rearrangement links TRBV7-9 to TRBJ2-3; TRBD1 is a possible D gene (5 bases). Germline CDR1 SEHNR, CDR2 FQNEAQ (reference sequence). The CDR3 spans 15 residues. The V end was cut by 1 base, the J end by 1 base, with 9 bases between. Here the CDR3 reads CASSLVGPGTDTQYF. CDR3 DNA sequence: TGTGCCAGCAGCTTAGTGGGGCCTGGCACAGATACGCAGTATTTT.

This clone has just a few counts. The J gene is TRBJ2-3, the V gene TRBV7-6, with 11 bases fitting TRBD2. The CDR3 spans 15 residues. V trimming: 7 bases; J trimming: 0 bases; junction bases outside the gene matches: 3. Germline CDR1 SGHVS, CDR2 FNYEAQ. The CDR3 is CASNPSGGSTDTQYF. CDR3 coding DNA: TGTGCCAGCAACCCTAGCGGGGGGAGCACAGATACGCAGTATTTT.

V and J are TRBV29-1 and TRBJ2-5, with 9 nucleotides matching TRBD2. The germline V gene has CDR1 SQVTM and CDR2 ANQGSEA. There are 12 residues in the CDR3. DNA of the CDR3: TGCGTCACACTAGCGGGCTGGGAGACCCAGTACTTC. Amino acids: CVTLAGWETQYF.

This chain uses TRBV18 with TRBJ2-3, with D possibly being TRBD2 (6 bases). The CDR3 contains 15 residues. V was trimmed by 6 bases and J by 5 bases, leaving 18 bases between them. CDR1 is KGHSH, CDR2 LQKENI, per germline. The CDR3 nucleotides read TGTGCCAGCTCTCGGGGACTCCCCGTCGGAGATACGCAGTATTTT. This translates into CASSRGLPVGDTQYF. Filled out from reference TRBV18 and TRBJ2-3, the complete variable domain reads NAGVMQNPRHLVRRRGQEARLRCSPMKGHSHVYWYRQLPEEGLKFMVYLQKENIIDESGMPKERFSAEFPKEGPSILRIQQVVRGDSAAYFCASSRGLPVGDTQYFGPGTRLTVL.